The text below deals with one T cell receptor (beta chain). This sample is part of a study of monozygotic twins with inflammatory bowel disease. The CDR3 is made up of 17 amino acids. Germline V gene lookup returns CDR1 MNHEY and CDR2 SVGEGT. cDNA was made in eight separate reactions per sample. Reanalyzing the 5' RACE reads, TCRdb keeps one entry per CDR3 protein, without DNA. This repertoire includes more than 300,000 distinct CDR3 sequences. The source material was blood. The source of this sequence is a human donor with ulcerative colitis or Crohn's disease, or a healthy co-twin of an affected twin (not recorded which). The rearrangement links TRBV6-2 or TRBV6-3 to TRBJ1-5; TCRdb indicates TRBD1, and absent DNA this call remains unverified. CDR3 residues: CASSYTDWGRSNQPQHF.